The T cell receptor beta chain under discussion was sequenced for a study of T cells in Graves' hyperthyroidism and ophthalmopathy (dated by TCRdb to the late 2010s). General notes on the study: Peripheral blood samples were taken at the time of initial diagnosis, prior to any treatment. TCR V-J signatures able to tell the groups apart were searched for in a discovery cohort of 90 to 100 patients, of whom 43 had Graves' ophthalmopathy and about 60 had stable Graves' hyperthyroidism. Whether ophthalmopathy could be predicted prospectively was tested in an independent validation cohort made up of fewer than 20 hyperthyroidism patients plus 17 patients who later progressed to ophthalmopathy. The 100 discovery patients were divided at random into training and test sets in a 7:3 ratio. Thyroid tissue and blood T-cell repertoires from over 5 Graves' hyperthyroidism patients were also compared in the study. Following sampling, methimazole starting at 30 mg daily was given to hyperthyroidism patients, and high-dose intravenous methylprednisolone was given to ophthalmopathy patients. The paper describes TCR Vbeta CDR3 sequencing of 120 to 150 peripheral blood samples, made up of roughly 40 ophthalmopathy patients, roughly 80 hyperthyroidism patients and approximately 17 progressor patients. Paper-wide results and their limitations: In cross-validation, a model built on a 13 V-J signature told ophthalmopathy apart from stable hyperthyroidism with approximately 91% sensitivity and about 81% specificity, and in testing the same model reached 80%/75%. Most expanded thyroid clonotypes (frequency above 0.001) were also found in blood, which suggests that blood repertoires may mirror thyroid immune responses. No statistical method was used to fix the sample size in advance, and group allocation was not hidden from the investigators. In validation, progression to ophthalmopathy was predicted by the model with more than 65% sensitivity and roughly 76% specificity, a median of approximately 7.1 months before onset.

Amplification of TCR beta CDR3 regions was carried out from RNA transcripts. A first-round RT-PCR of the TCR CDR3 used the HTBI primer set with the Qiagen OneStep RT-PCR kit. Libraries were constructed in a second round of multiplex PCR, after which size selection and purification were performed. Paired-end sequencing of the libraries was performed with 100 bp reads on an Illumina HiSeq2000. Per the source publication's procedure: SOAPnuke was used to process the raw data, removing reads that contained adapters or uncalled bases, had a mean Phred below 15, or lacked an exact match to the constant primer or identifier. High-quality paired reads were merged using COPE v1.2.5, and each unique nucleotide sequence was defined as a clonotype. MiTCR v1.1 was used to align clonotypes to the IMGT TRBV, TRBD and TRBJ reference segments. Only V-J combinations with frequency above 0.0001, covering roughly 99% of repertoires, were analysed. The TCS score was defined as the ratio of F50 (clonal expansion) to E x V (chaos), calculated using BLOSUM62-based TCRdist between CDR3 peptides within each V-J. Welch's t-statistics and random forest reduced approximately 520 V-J features to 13, which were used in a naive Bayes classifier (R e1071). TCRdb reanalyzed the raw reads on its own, using fastp at Q25 for trimming and MiXCR for clone calling, and kept in-frame beta chains. CDR3 protein duplicates are merged, each entry listing the most common genes and DNA. TCRdb, not the authors, supplied the V and J calls. For this sample there are 500,000 to 600,000 distinct CDR3 sequences; just under 20% appear just once. 47% of the sample is in the top ten clones.

CDR1 and CDR2 are read off the germline V gene as SGHRS and YFSETQ. From its cysteine to its phenylalanine, the CDR3 spans 15 amino acids. The retained sequence is limited to the CDR3, 45 bases, with the frame set at the first base. Ophthalmopathy patients had moderately to severely active disease, Clinical Activity Score of at least 3, NOSPECS grade of at least 4, and duration under 3 months. The study excluded patients with uncontrolled infections, other autoimmune diseases, pregnancy or lactation. Diagnoses were based on clinical symptoms, serum thyroxine and TRAb, thyroid ultrasound and orbital computed tomography. PBMCs were isolated from 10 ml of fresh peripheral blood by Ficoll-Paque density gradient centrifugation. Total RNA was extracted with Trizol reagent, and quality was checked on an Agilent 2100 Bioanalyzer. A word on this clonotype: What antigen it recognizes has not been identified. One end of the junction does not line up with germline, which may come from a read error.

Sequencing was performed on blood. This receptor chain uses TRBV5-1 and TRBJ2-1, with 9 bases aligning to TRBD2. The TCR was taken from a man aged 40-50 years with Graves' ophthalmopathy. The DNA sequence is given as TGTGCCAGCAGCTTGTCCGCGGGAGGGCCCCATGAGCAGTTCTTC. This gives the protein CASSLSAGGPHEQFF.